This T cell receptor (beta chain) was profiled in a study of T cell repertoires in cytomegalovirus infection. At the level of the study: Public signatures in TCR beta pointed to CMV infection and matching HLA type. Study-wide points: Summed public TCR beta family frequency identified CMV carriers bearing the relevant HLA. HLA-C-restricted CMV clonotypes gave the most frequent clonotype in two of eight donors.

Using its own MiXCR run on the reads, TCRdb lists one record per CDR3 protein. The table records hundreds of thousands of distinct CDR3 sequences, roughly a tenth of them present only once. Trimming at V came to 6 bases and at J to 2 bases, leaving 4 bases not matched to a gene. CDR3 length: 14 residues. The germline CDR1 and CDR2 sequences are LGHDT and YNNKEL (reference sequence). This clonotype showed up just a few times. Its antigen is not identified. This chain uses TRBV3-1 with TRBJ1-1; 9 bases map to TRBD1. What was sequenced was PBMCs. This TCR derives from a human donor in good health (CMV status not recorded). Some clones in this sample may be carry-over from other donors' samples. The CDR3 DNA follows: TGTGCCAGCAGATGGACAGGGGTTAACACTGAAGCTTTCTTT. Its protein product is CASRWTGVNTEAFF.